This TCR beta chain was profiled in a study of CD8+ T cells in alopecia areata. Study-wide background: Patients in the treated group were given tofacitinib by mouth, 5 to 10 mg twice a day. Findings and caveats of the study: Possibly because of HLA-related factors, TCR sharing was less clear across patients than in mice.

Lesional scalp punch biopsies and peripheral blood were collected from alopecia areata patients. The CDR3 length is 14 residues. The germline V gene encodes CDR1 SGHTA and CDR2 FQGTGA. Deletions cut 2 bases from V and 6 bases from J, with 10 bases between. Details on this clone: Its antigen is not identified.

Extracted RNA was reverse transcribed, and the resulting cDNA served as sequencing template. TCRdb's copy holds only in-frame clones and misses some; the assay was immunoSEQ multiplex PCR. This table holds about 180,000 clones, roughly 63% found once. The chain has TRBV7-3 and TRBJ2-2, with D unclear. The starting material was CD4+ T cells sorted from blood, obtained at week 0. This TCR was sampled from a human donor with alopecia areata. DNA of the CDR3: TGTGCCAGCAGCTTACCTGAAGTGTCCGGGGAGCTGTTTTTT. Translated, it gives CASSLPEVSGELFF. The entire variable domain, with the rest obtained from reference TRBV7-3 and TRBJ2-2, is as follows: GAGVSQTPSNKVTEKGKYVELRCDPISGHTALYWYRQSLGQGPEFLIYFQGTGAADDSGLPNDRFFAVRPEGSVSTLKIQRTERGDSAVYLCASSLPEVSGELFFGEGSRLTVL.